The clone carrying this T cell receptor beta chain was recorded a few times. V shed 4 bases and J shed 8 bases, with 12 bases lying between them. CDR1 is SGHDN, CDR2 FVKESK, per germline. The CDR3 runs to 14 residues. This sample was taken from a study of cytomegalovirus exposure and HLA in healthy donors. Use of 60 Vbeta and 13 Jbeta primers characterized the PCR. Profiled with immunoSEQ multiplex PCR; TCRdb holds only in-frame clones, not every one. In the table there are about 130,000 clones, about 8.5% of which are singletons. Sequencing was carried out using PBMCs. This TCR was sampled from a man aged 40-50 years in good health and CMV-seronegative. V and J are TRBV14 and TRBJ1-6; D remains unclear. CDR3 protein: CASSLPWLDSPLHF. Here the CDR3 DNA reads TGTGCCAGCAGCCTACCCTGGCTTGATTCACCCCTCCACTTT.